What follows are 30 T cell receptor beta chains derived from one specimen sequenced in a study of CD4 and CD8 cells across lung adenocarcinoma regions. One entry per CDR3 protein, called by TCRdb with MiXCR from the PCR reads. This table holds 21,000 or so distinct CDR3 sequences, about 54% found once. The sequenced sample consisted of CD8+ T cells from the center of a lung tumor. The receptors originated from a female donor with lung adenocarcinoma. The CD4 and CD8 labels of this study may be unreliable.

This chain joins TRBV6-1 and TRBJ1-2; the D is unclear. With 8 bases removed from V and 0 bases from J, the gap between germline ends came to 19 bases. From germline, CDR1 is MNHNS and CDR2 SASEGT. This CDR3 has 16 amino acids. The CDR3 DNA is TGTGCCAGCCTCCGGGGTGATACCCAATCTAACTATGGCTACACCTTC. Its protein is CASLRGDTQSNYGYTF.

This clonotype was seen ten or more times. CDR3 coding DNA: TGTGCCAGCAGCCTTGACACCGGGGAGCTGTTTTTT. This codes for CASSLDTGELFF. V gene TRBV7-7 combines with J gene TRBJ2-2; no firm D call. Germline V CDR1 and CDR2: SSHAT, FNYEAQ (reference sequence). Trimming left V 5 bases short and J 3 bases short, with 4 bases between. The CDR3 is made up of 12 amino acids. The full variable domain, completed using reference TRBV7-7 and TRBJ2-2, is GAGVSQSPRYKVTKRGQDVTLRCDPISSHATLYWYQQALGQGPEFLTYFNYEAQPDKSGLPSDRFSAERPEGSISTLTIQRTEQRDSAMYRCASSLDTGELFFGEGSRLTVL.

The chain has TRBV27 and TRBJ2-5; D might be TRBD1 (6 bases). Germline values: CDR1 MNHEY, CDR2 SMNVEV (reference sequence). V was shortened by 8 bases and J by 10 bases, with 20 bases between the two germline ends. CDR3 length: 13 amino acids. CDR3 amino acids: CASGGREENIQYF. CDR3 nucleotide sequence: TGTGCCAGCGGGGGCCGTGAAGAAAACATCCAGTACTTC.

In this sample, this clonotype turned up a few times. This chain connects TRBV18 to TRBJ2-1, with D unresolved. V was pared by 2 bases and J by 6 bases, with 20 bases between. The germline V gene has CDR1 KGHSH and CDR2 LQKENI. There are 17 residues in the CDR3. As DNA, the CDR3 is TGTGCCAGCTCACCAGACCCGCCAGTGAGTTATCGCAATGAGCAGTTCTTC. Translating it yields CASSPDPPVSYRNEQFF.

Comments on this clonotype: Because the CDR3 is missing its conserved closing phenylalanine or tryptophan, this is likely a read error. Written as DNA, the CDR3 is TGTGCCAGCAGAGGTGCGGGCGCCAACGTCCTGACTGTC. Its translation: CASRGAGANVLTV. The rearrangement joins TRBV25-1 to TRBJ2-6; D possibly corresponds to TRBD2 (5 bases). This CDR3 spans 13 amino acids. Germline V gives CDR1 MGHDK, CDR2 SYGVNS. Deletions cut 6 bases from V and 7 bases from J, with 10 bases between.

The chain recombines TRBV6-5 with TRBJ2-1, with TRBD1 matching over 9 bases. Trimming removed 0 bases from V and 0 bases from J; junction bases left unmatched: 3. Germline V gives CDR1 MNHEY, CDR2 SVGAGI. The CDR3 consists of 17 residues. CDR3: CASSYSRDRVSYNEQFF. The DNA for the CDR3 is TGTGCCAGCAGTTACTCCCGGGACAGGGTCTCCTACAATGAGCAGTTCTTC.

This clonotype has a handful of counts. This chain links TRBV6-1 with TRBJ1-2; D call uncertain. This CDR3 spans 12 amino acids. Germline assignment: CDR1 MNHNS and CDR2 SASEGT. V was cut by 4 bases and J by 5 bases, with 8 bases left in between. The CDR3 DNA reads as TGTGCCAGCAGTGTGACGGATTATGGCTACACCTTC. Translation: CASSVTDYGYTF.

With regard to this clonotype: The junction does not match germline at one end; this may be a read error. V is TRBV6-1 and J is TRBJ2-3; maybe TRBD2 (6 bases). The CDR3 consists of 14 residues. Germline assignment: CDR1 MNHNS and CDR2 SASEGT. The CDR3 here is CAGSGPRDRENQYF. The CDR3, as DNA: TGTGCGGGGAGCGGGCCCCGTGACAGAGAGAACCAGTATTTC.

V usage is TRBV6-2 or TRBV6-3 and J usage is TRBJ2-5, with D unresolved. Germline CDR1 and CDR2: MNHEY and SVGEGT. The CDR3 totals 13 residues. Trimming removed 7 bases from V and 0 bases from J, with 9 bases in between. CDR3 coding DNA: TGTGCCAGCAATCAACCGTACCAAGAGACCCAGTACTTC. Translation: CASNQPYQETQYF.

The rearrangement links TRBV6-1 to TRBJ2-3; tentatively, D is TRBD1 or TRBD2 (6 bases each). Trimming took off 6 bases at V and 9 bases at J, with 16 bases between the two ends. CDR1 MNHNS and CDR2 SASEGT come from the germline V gene. The CDR3 extends over 13 amino acids. CDR3 in amino acids: CASRGGQQETQYF. Written as DNA, the CDR3 is TGTGCCAGCAGGGGGGGACAACAAGAGACGCAGTATTTT.

The chain joins TRBV6-5 to TRBJ2-3; D is tentatively TRBD1 or TRBD2 (5 bases each). Germline lookup yields CDR1 MNHEY and CDR2 SVGAGI. V was shortened by 4 bases and J by 11 bases, with 7 bases between the two germline ends. The CDR3 consists of 10 residues. The CDR3 DNA follows: TGTGCCAGCAGTTGGGACGGGCAGTATTTT. Its protein is CASSWDGQYF.

The chain carries TRBV29-1 and TRBJ2-3, with TRBD1 as a possible D gene (5 bases). V was trimmed by 4 bases and J by 0 bases, leaving 11 bases between them. The germline gives CDR1 SQVTM, CDR2 ANQGSEA. The CDR3 spans 14 residues. In DNA, the CDR3 is TGCAGCGTTGTTGTTTGGGGCAGCACAGATACGCAGTATTTT. Amino acid sequence: CSVVVWGSTDTQYF.

This clonotype appeared many times. V and J are TRBV20-1 and TRBJ2-1; 9 bases match TRBD2. Losses at the gene ends were 0 bases for V and 9 bases for J; bases not matched to a gene: 12. Germline CDR1 is DFQATT and CDR2 is SNEGSKA (reference sequence). This CDR3 spans 16 amino acids. CDR3 sequence: CSAREPQRGDMSEQFF. The CDR3 nucleotides read TGCAGTGCTAGAGAGCCCCAGCGGGGGGACATGAGTGAGCAGTTCTTC.

The chain has TRBV27 and TRBJ2-4, with D perhaps matching TRBD2 (5 bases). With the DNA end fitting TRBJ2-5 better, the J assignment may be wrong. This CDR3 spans 16 amino acids. Germline CDR1 reads MNHEY; CDR2 reads SMNVEV (reference sequence). This CDR3 is CASRKQGLSNKKTQYF. The CDR3 coding sequence is TGTGCCAGCAGAAAACAAGGACTGTCCAACAAAAAGACCCAGTACTTC.

This clonotype was counted ten times or more. The rearrangement links TRBV27 to TRBJ2-1; TRBD1 matches 7 bases. The J call may be mistaken, given a closer DNA end match to TRBJ2-5. Germline V lookup: CDR1 MNHEY, CDR2 SMNVEV (reference sequence). CDR3 length: 13 amino acids. CDR3 residues: CASSSDREQTQYF. The CDR3 nucleotides are TGTGCCAGCAGTTCAGACAGGGAGCAGACCCAGTACTTC.

The J gene is TRBJ2-3, the V gene TRBV7-2; 7 bases are a match to TRBD2. Per the germline V gene, CDR1 is SGHTA and CDR2 is FQGNSA. V was pared by 4 bases and J by 3 bases, with 19 bases of the junction left unmatched. The CDR3 is made up of 19 amino acids. The CDR3 loop is CASSSSRAGAGGITDTQYF. In DNA, the CDR3 is TGTGCCAGCAGCTCGTCTAGGGCGGGAGCGGGCGGAATTACAGATACGCAGTATTTT.

The chain recombines TRBV6-1 with TRBJ2-3; D is perhaps TRBD1 or TRBD2 (5 bases each). The germline V gene encodes CDR1 MNHNS and CDR2 SASEGT. The V and J ends lost 7 bases and 3 bases respectively, with 11 bases between them. CDR3 length: 13 residues. The CDR3 spells CASILGDTDTQYF. Here the CDR3 DNA reads TGTGCCAGCATATTGGGGGATACAGATACGCAGTATTTT.

This clonotype showed up just a few times. The genes are TRBV6-1 and TRBJ2-1; 11 bases map to TRBD2. The CDR3 spans 14 residues. V lost 7 bases, J lost 3 bases, and 2 bases stayed unmatched. The germline gives CDR1 MNHNS, CDR2 SASEGT. The CDR3 loop is CASKGLAGYNEQFF. DNA for the CDR3: TGTGCCAGCAAAGGACTAGCGGGCTACAATGAGCAGTTCTTC.

At least ten counts were recorded for this clonotype. This chain uses TRBV6-5 with TRBJ1-5, with D possibly matching TRBD1 (5 bases). CDR3 length: 13 residues. Germline V CDR1 and CDR2: MNHEY, SVGAGI. V was shortened by 5 bases and J by 5 bases, with 10 bases between the two germline ends. Here the CDR3 reads CASSHGGDQPQHF. The CDR3 bases are TGTGCCAGCAGTCACGGGGGGGATCAGCCCCAGCATTTT.

CDR3 sequence (DNA): TGTGCCAGCAGGGGCAGGGCCACAGATACGCAGTATTTT. Protein sequence: CASRGRATDTQYF. The rearrangement links TRBV6-1 to TRBJ2-3; weak D call: TRBD1 (5 bases). The CDR3 totals 13 residues. From germline, CDR1 is MNHNS and CDR2 SASEGT. V lost 6 bases, J lost 2 bases, and 9 bases lay in between.

The V and J genes are TRBV27 and TRBJ2-5, with a weak D call TRBD2 (7 bases). The germline CDR1 and CDR2 sequences are MNHEY and SMNVEV (reference sequence). There are 15 residues in the CDR3. For the CDR3, the DNA is TGTGGCGGGGGTTTCGGGGGCCGAGACCCAGAGACCCAGTACTTC. This sequence encodes CGGGFGGRDPETQYF.

Details on this clonotype: A read error may account for a junction end that differs from germline. This rearrangement joins TRBV27 to TRBJ2-3, with no clear D. The V gene's germline CDR1 is MNHEY and CDR2 SMNVEV (reference sequence). The CDR3 consists of 16 residues. DNA of the CDR3: TGTGCCAGCAGGGACCGTCCGGTAGGAGTGACAAATACTCAGTATTTC. Its translation: CASRDRPVGVTNTQYF.

This clonotype is hyperexpanded by share. The rearrangement links TRBV6-5 to TRBJ2-4; 9 nucleotides agree with TRBD1. V lost 10 bases, J lost 6 bases, and 10 bases stayed unmatched. The CDR3 totals 14 residues. Germline lookup yields CDR1 MNHEY and CDR2 SVGAGI. The CDR3 DNA sequence: TGTGCCACCAAGGTCCCGGGACAGGGAAACATTCAGTACTTC. This sequence encodes CATKVPGQGNIQYF.

The V call is TRBV5-1, the J call TRBJ1-2; no definite D call. Trimming shortened V by 4 bases and J by 8 bases, and 18 bases separated the two germline ends. Per the germline V gene, CDR1 is SGHRS and CDR2 is YFSETQ. The length of the CDR3 is 14 residues. DNA of the CDR3: TGCGCCAGCAGCAAAGACCGGACCTTGGGGGGCTACACCTTC. This encodes CASSKDRTLGGYTF.

This clonotype was observed a few times. CDR3 protein: CASSYSGGETQYF. The CDR3 nucleotides read TGTGCCAGCAGTTACTCAGGAGGAGAGACCCAGTACTTC. V is TRBV6-5 and J is TRBJ2-5; the D gene is possibly TRBD2 (5 bases). This CDR3 is 13 amino acids long. Per the germline V gene, CDR1 is MNHEY and CDR2 is SVGAGI. Between the trimmed V and J ends, which lost 0 bases and 4 bases, there was a span of 6 bases.

J is TRBJ2-3 and V is TRBV20-1, with D unresolved. The CDR3 totals 13 residues. The germline V gene encodes CDR1 DFQATT and CDR2 SNEGSKA (reference sequence). Trimming stripped 8 bases from V and 3 bases from J, with 15 bases between. This CDR3 is CSTLPDGTDTQYF. The CDR3 coding sequence is TGCAGTACCCTACCGGACGGAACAGATACGCAGTATTTT.

This sequence joins TRBV25-1 and TRBJ1-1; TRBD1 is a possible D gene (5 bases). With 5 bases removed from V and 0 bases from J, the gap between germline ends came to 16 bases. CDR3 length equals 16 residues. Germline values: CDR1 MGHDK, CDR2 SYGVNS. The CDR3 sequence: CASSWGTPNMNTEAFF. In DNA form, the CDR3 reads TGTGCCAGCAGTTGGGGGACGCCGAACATGAACACTGAAGCTTTCTTT.

V gene TRBV10-1 combines with J gene TRBJ2-5; D possibly matches TRBD1 or TRBD2 (6 bases each). CDR3 length: 17 amino acids. The germline gives CDR1 WNHNN, CDR2 SYGVQD (reference sequence). V was shortened by 2 bases and J by 0 bases, with 16 bases between the two germline ends. The CDR3 DNA follows: TGCGCCAGCAGTGAGGGGGACGGGGGCCGAGACCAAGAGACCCAGTACTTC. It specifies CASSEGDGGRDQETQYF.

The chain couples TRBV27 to TRBJ2-4; D unclear. V was cut by 6 bases and J by 13 bases, with 19 bases left in between. The CDR3 is made up of 13 amino acids. Germline V CDR1 and CDR2: MNHEY, SMNVEV (reference sequence). In DNA form, the CDR3 reads TGTGCCAGCAGAGGCCTTGACCAAAACACCCAGTACTTC. This encodes CASRGLDQNTQYF.

On this clonotype: One end of the junction does not line up with germline, which may come from a read error. The chain uses TRBV10-1 and TRBJ2-4; D may be TRBD1 or TRBD2 (6 bases each). Germline CDR1 reads WNHNN; CDR2 reads SYGVQD (reference sequence). The CDR3 runs 13 residues. CDR3 sequence (DNA): TGCGCCTGGGGGCGGGGTGCCAAAAACATGCAGTACTTC. Its translation is CAWGRGAKNMQYF.